The clone carrying this T cell receptor (beta chain) was seen ten or more times. The library was built from around 0.4 ug RNA with molecular barcoded adaptors for alpha/delta and beta/gamma chains. TCRdb processed the reads anew with MiXCR; each CDR3 protein has one entry. Altogether about 62,000 distinct CDR3 sequences are present, roughly a fifth being singletons, with the ten largest covering roughly 11%. The sample is drawn from a study of read filtering for tumor transcriptome and immune sequencing. Study details: Fewer than 10 patients were R-ISS I, roughly 15 were R-ISS II, more than five were R-ISS III.

After removal of 4 bases from V and 3 bases from J, the junction contained 5 bases not matched to a gene. Germline assignment: CDR1 MNHEY and CDR2 SMNVEV (reference sequence). The CDR3 contains 15 residues. This clonotype originated in a donor aged 40 or over with multiple myeloma. Input material: a population of CD138-negative cells sorted from bone marrow. This rearrangement joins TRBV27 to TRBJ2-7; 11 bases match TRBD1. The CDR3 DNA is TGTGCCAGCAGTTCTCGGGACAGGGGGTACTACGAGCAGTACTTC. The encoded protein is CASSSRDRGYYEQYF.